These T cell receptor beta chains were read from a single sample in a study of blood T cell repertoires in COVID-19. Assay used: immunoSEQ multiplex PCR; TCRdb lists only in-frame clones, some missing. This sample yields about 110,000 clones, of which 76% are seen a single time; roughly 6.2% belongs to the top ten. The sequenced material came from peripheral blood. The receptor source for this set is a man older than 75 with COVID-19, enrolled during active disease. CDR3s include the opening cysteine and the closing phenylalanine or tryptophan. The order of the fields is clone size, J gene, D gene, V gene, CDR3 DNA, CDR3 protein. D genes are given only for firm matches. Expanded clones are given a class, and other clones once, few, many or no size at all.

NA TRBJ2-7 TRBD1 TRBV18 TGTGCCAGCTCCGGACAGGGGGCCTACGAGCAGTACTTC CASSGQGAYEQYF
once TRBJ2-7 NA TRBV2 TGTGCCAGCAGTGAAGCAGGCAGAGGGTCCTACGAGCAGTACTTC CASSEAGRGSYEQYF
NA TRBJ1-1 NA TRBV12-3/TRBV12-4 TGTGCCAGCAGTTTGAGGGCAGCTTCTGAAGCTTTCTTT CASSLRAASEAFF
few TRBJ1-6 NA TRBV6-6 TGTGCCAGCAGTCGATCCACAGGGCGGAATAATTCACCCCTCCACTTT CASSRSTGRNNSPLHF
NA TRBJ2-7 TRBD1 TRBV6-6 TGTGCCAGCAGCGGGACAGCCTACGAGCAGTACTTC CASSGTAYEQYF
once TRBJ1-2 TRBD1 TRBV5-5 TGTGCCAGCAGCCAGAACCAAGGACAGGGATCTGGCTACACCTTC CASSQNQGQGSGYTF
NA TRBJ2-3 NA TRBV6-2/TRBV6-3 TGTGCCAGCAGTCAGGACTATCGGACGCAGTATTTT CASSQDYRTQYF
NA TRBJ2-5 TRBD1 TRBV19 TGTGCCAGCGCTAGGGGGCTGGTGCAAGAGACCCAGTACTTC CASARGLVQETQYF
NA TRBJ2-1 TRBD1 TRBV7-8 TGTGCCAGCAGCAGTTGGACAGGGGAGAATGAGCAGTTCTTC CASSSWTGENEQFF
NA TRBJ1-4 TRBD1 TRBV19 TGTGCCAGTAGTCCACAGGGGGGCTCGGGAAAACTGTTTTTT CASSPQGGSGKLFF
NA TRBJ2-7 TRBD2 TRBV11-2 TGTGCCAGCAGCTTAGGGACTAGCGGCTACGAGCAGTACTTC CASSLGTSGYEQYF
NA TRBJ2-1 TRBD1 TRBV28 TGTGCCAGCAGTCCGCCACAGGGGGACAATGAGCAGTTCTTC CASSPPQGDNEQFF
NA TRBJ2-7 NA TRBV11-2 TGTGCCAGCAGCTTGGCAGGGGACTCCTACGAGCAGTACTTC CASSLAGDSYEQYF
NA TRBJ1-1 TRBD1 TRBV29-1 TGCAGCGCGGACAGGCTGAACACTGAAGCTTTCTTT CSADRLNTEAFF
medium-sized TRBJ1-5 NA TRBV2 TGTGCCAGCACAGAGGGAACGTATCAGCCCCAGCATTTT CASTEGTYQPQHF
few TRBJ1-6 NA TRBV10-3 TGTGCCATCAGTGAGTCGCAGGGCCCCCTCCACTTT CAISESQGPLHF
NA TRBJ2-4 TRBD1 TRBV9 TGTGCCAGCAGCGTAGGGGGACAGGTGGGCATTCAGTACTTC CASSVGGQVGIQYF
NA TRBJ2-7 NA TRBV28 TGTGCCAGCAGTCCCGTAGGGCCCCAGGAGGTGCAGTACTTC CASSPVGPQEVQYF
few TRBJ2-5 TRBD1 TRBV14 TGTGCCAGCAGCGTCAGGGGGCGAGAGACCCAGTACTTC CASSVRGRETQYF
NA TRBJ2-7 NA TRBV27 TGTGCCAGCAAGCCGACAGCTTCCTACGAGCAGTACTTC CASKPTASYEQYF
NA TRBJ1-2 NA TRBV6-6 TGTGCCAGCAGTTACCCCTCGGGGGGAGACTATGGCTACACCTTC CASSYPSGGDYGYTF
NA TRBJ2-7 TRBD2 TRBV6-1 TGTGCCAGCAGTGAAGCTGCGGGAGGCTCCTACGAGCAGTACTTC CASSEAAGGSYEQYF
few TRBJ1-2 TRBD1 TRBV28 TGTGCCAGCAGTTTGACAGGGGGCCCTACTGACTATGGCTACACCTTC CASSLTGGPTDYGYTF
many TRBJ1-1 NA TRBV25-1 TGTGCCAGCAGCGGGGAGATTCCGAACACTGAAGCTTTCTTT CASSGEIPNTEAFF